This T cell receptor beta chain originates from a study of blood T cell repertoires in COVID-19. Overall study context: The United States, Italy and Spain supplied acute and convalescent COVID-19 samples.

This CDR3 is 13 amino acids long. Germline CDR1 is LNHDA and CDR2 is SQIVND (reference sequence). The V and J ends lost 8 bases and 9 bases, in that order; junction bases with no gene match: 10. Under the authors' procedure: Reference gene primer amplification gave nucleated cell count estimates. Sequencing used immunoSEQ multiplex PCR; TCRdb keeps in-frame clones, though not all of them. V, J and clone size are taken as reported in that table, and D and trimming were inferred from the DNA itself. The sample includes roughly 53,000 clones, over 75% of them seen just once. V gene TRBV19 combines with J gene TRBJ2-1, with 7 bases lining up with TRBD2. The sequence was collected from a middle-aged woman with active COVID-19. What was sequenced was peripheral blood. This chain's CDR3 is CASGRDYDAEQFF. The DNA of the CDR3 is TGTGCCAGTGGCCGGGACTATGACGCTGAGCAGTTCTTC.